The present T cell receptor beta chain was sequenced within a study of identical twins. Worth noting for this clonotype: Its target is unknown.

Whole-study results and caveats: Model-predicted out-of-frame TCR alpha sharing fell below observed values in monozygotic twins.

TCRdb redid the calling of the 5' RACE reads with MiXCR, one entry per CDR3 protein. This sample yields 1.5 million to 2 million distinct CDR3 sequences, of which under 35% are seen a single time; 0.25% to 0.3% belongs to the top ten. Sequencing was performed on cord blood. The TCR sequence derives from a newborn girl in good health.

CDR3 amino acids: CASSPRRKSTDTQYF. CDR3 DNA sequence: TGTGCCAGCAGTCCCAGAAGGAAAAGCACAGATACGCAGTATTTT. The chain joins TRBV6-5 to TRBJ2-3; D is ambiguous. CDR1 is MNHEY and CDR2 is SVGAGI in the germline V gene. Trimming removed 5 bases at V and 0 bases at J, with 12 bases between. CDR3 length: 15 amino acids.